This T cell receptor (beta chain) was recorded in a study of human T cells and chemical hapten exposure. Turning to the study itself: Slight differences in pooled library volume were the main source of varying TCR yields across samples.

In the original analysis: With a range of about 20,000 to 750,000, the median per sample was roughly 91,000 TCRs. TCRdb processed the RACE reads anew with MiXCR; each CDR3 protein has one entry. The V and J calls come from TCRdb's annotation, not from the publication. The data hold 75,000 to 80,000 distinct CDR3 sequences, with about 9.2% observed a single time. Germline values: CDR1 SGHDN, CDR2 FVKESK. CDR3 length: 14 residues. V was clipped by 1 base and J by 10 bases, with 14 bases between them. This sample's time point: healthy volunteer bleed at 6 weeks. Total RNA was isolated from whole blood that had not been fractionated.

The rearrangement uses TRBV14 and TRBJ2-1, with D tentatively TRBD1 or TRBD2 (6 bases each). The source material was whole blood. This clonotype was sampled from a female donor in good health. Some clones in this sample may be carry-over from other donors' samples. DNA of the CDR3: TGTGCCAGCAGCCAAGTTTGGGGGGCTGAGGAGCAGTTCTTC. Encoded protein: CASSQVWGAEEQFF.